The rows below give T cell receptor beta chains drawn from one sample of a study of T cell clones after liver transplantation. Using immunoSEQ multiplex PCR, the repertoire was profiled, and TCRdb retains in-frame clones only, with some absent. The sample gives over 100,000 clones, about 81% of which show up once; about 1% is in the top ten. The specimen was CD4+ T cells from blood, collected before liver transplant. These receptors originate from a human donor who received a liver transplant. The CDR3 runs from the conserved cysteine through the conserved F or W. The D gene is left open where the match is weak. A clone size is listed for some rows: how often the clone was seen (once, few, many), or a class if it is expanded.

clone_size	d_call	j_call	v_call	cdr3_aa	cdr3_nt
-	-	TRBJ1-1	TRBV27	CASSLFPGRWAEAFF	TGTGCCAGCTCTCTCTTTCCGGGACGGTGGGCTGAAGCTTTCTTT
-	TRBD1	TRBJ2-3	TRBV5-1	CASSYRQGATDTQYF	TGCGCCAGCAGCTACCGACAGGGGGCCACAGATACGCAGTATTTT
-	-	TRBJ1-6	TRBV7-2	CASALIQGNSPLHF	TGTGCCAGCGCATTAATACAGGGTAATTCACCCCTCCACTTT
few	TRBD2	TRBJ2-1	TRBV12-5	CASGLAPASLAGGPGEQFF	TGTGCTAGTGGTTTGGCCCCCGCATCCCTAGCGGGAGGGCCAGGTGAGCAGTTCTTC
-	TRBD1	TRBJ1-1	TRBV5-4	CASSLTGVDTEAFF	TGTGCCAGCAGCTTGACAGGGGTCGACACTGAAGCTTTCTTT
-	-	TRBJ2-2	TRBV11-2	CASSKAGGGTNTGELFF	TGTGCCAGCAGCAAAGCCGGGGGAGGAACGAACACCGGGGAGCTGTTTTTT
-	-	TRBJ2-1	TRBV18	CASSRGDLRNEQFF	TGTGCCAGCTCACGGGGGGACTTAAGGAATGAGCAGTTCTTC
-	TRBD2	TRBJ2-1	TRBV30	CAWNPGTSRKNRLLRTDEQFF	TGTGCCTGGAACCCCGGGACTAGCCGAAAAAACCGCCTACTGAGAACGGATGAGCAGTTCTTC
-	TRBD1	TRBJ1-1	TRBV25-1	CASSAADRAWDGAFF	TGTGCCAGCAGTGCCGCGGACAGGGCTTGGGACGGAGCTTTCTTT
-	TRBD1	TRBJ1-1	TRBV9	CASSVGQGAISTEAFF	TGTGCCAGCAGCGTAGGACAGGGGGCAATATCCACTGAAGCTTTCTTT
-	-	TRBJ1-1	TRBV7-2	CASSLVALGNLNTEAFF	TGTGCCAGCAGCTTAGTAGCGTTAGGGAACCTGAACACTGAAGCTTTCTTT
-	-	TRBJ2-5	TRBV7-2	CASRLTSGRQETQYF	TGTGCCAGCAGGCTCACATCGGGACGCCAAGAGACCCAGTACTTC
once	TRBD1	TRBJ2-7	TRBV11-2	CASRWTGGNPYEQYF	TGTGCCAGCAGATGGACAGGGGGGAACCCCTACGAGCAGTACTTC
once	TRBD1	TRBJ1-2	TRBV2	CASSISSGQGRYGYTF	TGTGCCAGCAGTATTAGTTCGGGACAGGGCCGTTATGGCTACACCTTC
few	TRBD2	TRBJ2-1	TRBV19	CASGRESSYNEQFF	TGTGCCTCTGGGCGGGAGAGCTCCTACAATGAGCAGTTCTTC
-	TRBD2	TRBJ2-1	TRBV19	CASTSEGLAGGSYNEQFF	TGTGCCAGTACCTCAGAGGGACTAGCGGGAGGTTCCTACAATGAGCAGTTCTTC
-	-	TRBJ2-5	TRBV29-1	CSSWGGQGETQYF	TGCAGCTCCTGGGGCGGGCAGGGGGAGACCCAGTACTTC
-	-	TRBJ2-2	TRBV11-3	CASSLQGNTGELFF	TGTGCCAGCAGCTTACAGGGAAACACCGGGGAGCTGTTTTTT
-	-	TRBJ1-6	TRBV7-8	CASSPINSPLHF	TGTGCCAGCAGCCCTATTAATTCACCCCTCCACTTT
-	-	TRBJ2-1	TRBV10-3	CAIGPNNEQFF	TGTGCCATAGGGCCCAACAATGAGCAGTTCTTC
-	-	TRBJ1-3	TRBV2	CASHRTSSSGNTIYF	TGTGCCAGCCATCGGACATCCAGCTCTGGAAACACCATATATTTT
-	TRBD1	TRBJ2-1	TRBV19	CASKRTGIYNEQFF	TGTGCCAGTAAACGGACAGGGATTTACAATGAGCAGTTCTTC
-	TRBD2	TRBJ2-7	TRBV5-1	CASSLTRAGGSYEQYF	TGCGCCAGCAGCTTGACCCGGGCGGGAGGCTCCTACGAGCAGTACTTC
-	-	TRBJ2-7	TRBV12-2	CASRLDSSAQSYEQYF	TGTGCAAGTCGCCTAGATTCTAGCGCGCAGTCCTACGAGCAGTACTTC
-	-	TRBJ2-7	TRBV4-1	CASSQGNHEPYEQYF	TGCGCCAGCAGCCAAGGAAACCACGAACCCTACGAGCAGTACTTC
-	-	TRBJ2-5	TRBV5-4	CASSLARLGPQETQYF	TGTGCCAGCAGCTTGGCCAGGCTGGGGCCTCAAGAGACCCAGTACTTC
-	-	TRBJ1-1	TRBV5-1	CASSLEGVTSGNTEAFF	TGCGCCAGCAGCTTGGAAGGCGTCACTTCTGGGAACACTGAAGCTTTCTTT
-	TRBD1	TRBJ1-3	TRBV4-1	CASSQARDRGSGNTIYF	TGCGCCAGCAGCCAGGCGCGCGACAGGGGCTCTGGAAACACCATATATTTT
-	TRBD1	TRBJ1-5	TRBV27	CASRAGTGSNQPQHF	TGTGCCAGCAGAGCCGGGACAGGGAGCAATCAGCCCCAGCATTTT
few	TRBD2	TRBJ2-3	TRBV5-4	CASSGSGGADTQYF	TGTGCCAGCAGCGGGAGCGGGGGGGCGGATACGCAGTATTTT
-	-	TRBJ2-1	TRBV11-3	CASSSRGASTHNEQFF	TGTGCCAGCAGCTCAAGGGGGGCCTCGACCCACAATGAGCAGTTCTTC
-	-	TRBJ2-7	TRBV7-2	CASSSLTPVEQYF	TGTGCCAGCAGCTCCCTCACCCCCGTCGAGCAGTACTTC
-	-	TRBJ1-1	TRBV5-1	CASSLVVNTEAFF	TGCGCCAGCAGCTTGGTAGTGAACACTGAAGCTTTCTTT
-	-	TRBJ1-5	TRBV7-9	CASSITGGIGSSNQPQHF	TGTGCCAGCAGCATTACCGGGGGGATTGGTAGTAGCAATCAGCCCCAGCATTTT